This TCR beta chain is drawn from a study of regulatory T cells in long-lasting Graves disease (dated by TCRdb to about 2021). As for the study more broadly: Patients with newly diagnosed Graves' disease had been on antithyroid drugs for under 3 months. Patients with persistent Graves' disease were compared with patients with newly diagnosed Graves' disease using TCR sequencing and RNA sequencing of peripheral blood. The study was conducted in China and was registered as a clinical trial. TCR sequencing covered roughly 13 persistent and about 20 newly diagnosed Graves' disease patients, around 35 samples in total. Summary of the overall study and its limitations: Sequencing and analysis were limited to the TCR beta chain. The authors acknowledged the small sample size as a limitation that may reduce accuracy. Lower TCR Shannon entropy and fewer highly expanded clones were observed in persistent Graves' disease patients than in newly diagnosed patients, which suggested clonal expansion. Persistent patients shared more public clonotypes among themselves (over 2,500) than newly diagnosed patients did (roughly 910). The study examined only peripheral blood because the primary lesion, thyroid tissue, could not be accessed. TRBV28, TRBJ1-2 and TRBJ2-5 were preferentially used in persistent disease, while TRBV20-1 and TRBJ2-1 were favored in newly diagnosed disease.

V lost 3 bases and J lost 2 bases; the stretch between them is 11 bases long. Including cysteine and phenylalanine, the CDR3 has 15 amino acids. CDR3 DNA is the only sequence kept; it has 45 bases, read in frame from the first base. Via the germline V gene, CDR1 is SGHRS and CDR2 YFSETQ. The method was multiplex PCR. The sequencing machine was an Illumina HiSeq 4000. TCR beta libraries were built with iRepertoire HTBI primers and Arm-PCR amplification of CDR3 regions. Before sequencing, the PCR products went through gel purification. The source study handled its data this way. Gene usage analysis of CDR3 amino acid clonotypes relied on the approximately 60 TRBV and 15 or so TRBJ segments identified across samples. Filtered high-quality paired reads were merged into contigs using COPE and FqMerger. Contigs were aligned with BLAST to IMGT TRBV, TRBD and TRBJ reference genes, and CDR3 was defined per IMGT. Clonotypes above 0.1% frequency were classified as highly expanded clones. Repertoire diversity was measured by Shannon entropy, and V-J evenness by the Gini coefficient. Clonotypes shared by more than one individual were considered public. Clones were called with MiXCR by TCRdb after fastp trimmed the public reads at Q25, and only in-frame beta chains were retained. Rows with a matching CDR3 protein are joined into one entry that keeps the most common DNA and genes. The V and J calls were not made by the authors but by TCRdb's processing. Present in this sample are 200,000 to 250,000 distinct CDR3 sequences, approximately 18% of which were seen just once. The ten biggest clones cover approximately 12% of the sample.

The sample's time point label, decoded: newly diagnosed GD, antithyroid drugs for less than 3 months. For both TCR sequencing and RNA sequencing, RNA was extracted from PBMCs using TRIzol. The diagnosis of Graves' disease was made according to American Thyroid Association guidelines. Patients were recruited from an endocrinology department in Xi'an, China. Each patient gave 7.5 to 10 milliliters of peripheral blood, collected in an EDTA anticoagulant tube. PBMCs were isolated by Ficoll Paque Plus density gradient separation without further T cell sorting. An Agilent 2100 Bioanalyzer and agarose gel were used to check RNA quality, while a NanoDrop 2000 measured RNA concentration. This clonotype was seen repeatedly, ten times or more. Its antigen target is currently unknown. No much larger clone is present one base from it, and per-base qualities are unavailable. These sequences were also reported in another study, on T cells in Graves' hyperthyroidism and ophthalmopathy. In that second paper, the authors write: Stable Graves' hyperthyroidism was defined as no progression to ophthalmopathy during 18 months of follow-up. Hyperthyroidism patients were aged 18 to 65 years and newly diagnosed, with disease duration of less than 2 months. Any patient with an uncontrolled infection, another autoimmune disease, pregnancy or lactation was excluded. Clinical symptoms, serum thyroxine and TRAb, thyroid ultrasound, and orbital computed tomography formed the basis for the diagnoses. For the first round of RT-PCR on the TCR CDR3, the HTBI primer set was used together with the Qiagen OneStep RT-PCR kit. Most expanded thyroid clonotypes (frequency above 0.001) were also detected in blood, suggesting blood repertoires may reflect thyroid immune responses. In cross-validation, a model built on a 13 V-J signature told ophthalmopathy apart from stable hyperthyroidism with 85% to 90% sensitivity and roughly 81% specificity, and in testing the same model reached 80%/75%. In validation, progression to ophthalmopathy was predicted by the model with approximately 67% sensitivity and nearly 75% specificity, a median of 6.5 months before onset. TCR V-J signatures able to tell the groups apart were searched for in a discovery cohort of 90 to 100 patients, of whom approximately 40 had Graves' ophthalmopathy and 57 had stable Graves' hyperthyroidism. Prospective prediction of ophthalmopathy was tested in an independent validation cohort consisting of 18 hyperthyroidism patients and approximately 16 patients who later progressed to ophthalmopathy. The 100 discovery patients were randomly split 7:3 into training and test sets. In about 6 Graves' hyperthyroidism patients, the study also compared T-cell repertoires from thyroid tissue with T-cell repertoires from blood. After sampling, hyperthyroidism patients received methimazole starting at 30 mg daily, and ophthalmopathy patients received high-dose intravenous methylprednisolone. The libraries were constructed in a second round of multiplex PCR and then size-selected and purified. Sequencing of the libraries was done on an Illumina HiSeq2000 using paired-end 100 bp reads. SOAPnuke was used to process the raw data, throwing out any read that contained adapters or uncalled bases, had a mean Phred below 15, or lacked an exact constant-primer or identifier match. High-quality paired reads were merged with COPE v1.2.5, and unique nucleotide sequences were defined as clonotypes. MiTCR v1.1 was used to align the clonotypes against IMGT TRBV, TRBD and TRBJ reference segments. Analysis was restricted to V-J combinations with a frequency above 0.0001, which covered over 98% of repertoires. A TCS score was defined as the ratio of F50 (clonal expansion) to E x V (chaos), with BLOSUM62-based TCRdist applied between CDR3 peptides within each V-J. Welch's t-statistics and random forest reduced 450 to 600 V-J features to roughly 13, which were used in a naive Bayes classifier (R e1071). No statistical method was used to fix the sample size in advance, and group allocation was not hidden from the investigators. The paper reports TCR Vbeta CDR3 sequencing of some 140 peripheral blood samples: over 40 ophthalmopathy, fewer than 80 hyperthyroidism and approximately 17 progressor patients.

This TCR came from a woman aged 25 to 39 with Graves disease. Donor details come from another sample of the same person, matched by shared clones. The sequence links TRBV5-1 to TRBJ2-2, with the D gene not confidently named. The source was peripheral blood mononuclear cells (PBMCs), collected at new diagnosis, from a patient treated with antithyroid drugs. The bases read TGCGCCAGCAGCTCGGACGGCCCCAACACCGGGGAGCTGTTTTTT. The encoded protein is CASSSDGPNTGELFF.